A selection of T cell receptor beta chains follows, all from one sample in a study of cytomegalovirus exposure and HLA in healthy donors. Using immunoSEQ multiplex PCR, the repertoire was profiled, and TCRdb retains in-frame clones only, with some absent. The sample lists approximately 81,000 clones; 75% to 85% were seen once. The material sequenced was PBMCs. The source is a man in his forties or fifties in good health and CMV-seropositive. The CDR3 runs from the conserved cysteine through the conserved F or W. D genes are given only for firm matches. Some rows have no size entry. The others give once, few or many, or a class for an expanded clone.

TRBJ1-5,-,TRBV7-2,TRBD1,TGTGCCAGCAGCCCACAGACAGGGGAAGGACCCCAGCATTTT,CASSPQTGEGPQHF
TRBJ1-1,-,TRBV7-9,-,TGTTCCAGCAGCTTACCGCCGGCTAGTTCTGAAGCTTTCTTT,CSSSLPPASSEAFF
TRBJ1-5,few,TRBV7-9,TRBD1,TGTGCCAGCAGCCCGGACAGGTTTCAGCCCCAGCATTTT,CASSPDRFQPQHF
TRBJ2-2,-,TRBV4-2,TRBD2,TGTGCCAGCAGCCGGGCGGGAGCAGACGGGGAGCTGTTTTTT,CASSRAGADGELFF
TRBJ2-5,-,TRBV10-3,TRBD1,TGTGCCATCAGTGAGCTGGGGACAGGGCCATGGAAGACCCAGTACTTC,CAISELGTGPWKTQYF
TRBJ2-3,-,TRBV5-1,-,TGCGCCAGCAGCAGTGCTTGGGGCGGGGAATCAGATACGCAGTATTTT,CASSSAWGGESDTQYF
TRBJ1-2,-,TRBV2,-,TGTGCCAGCAGTGAAACGGTGCGGGGGGTTGGCGGCTACACCTTC,CASSETVRGVGGYTF
TRBJ2-1,-,TRBV27,-,TGTGCCAGCGCCCAAGACGCGGCCAATGAGCAGTTCTTC,CASAQDAANEQFF
TRBJ2-7,once,TRBV6-4,TRBD2,TGTGCCAGCAGCCGGGACTACCCCTCCTACGAGCAGTACTTC,CASSRDYPSYEQYF
TRBJ1-1,-,TRBV9,-,TGTGCCAGCAGCGTAGTGGTCGGCGGCATGAACACTGAAGCTTTCTTT,CASSVVVGGMNTEAFF
TRBJ2-5,-,TRBV9,TRBD2,TGTGCCAGCAGCGTGGTTAGCGGGGACCAAGAGACCCAGTACTTC,CASSVVSGDQETQYF
TRBJ2-3,few,TRBV4-3,TRBD2,TGCGCCAGCAGCCAACTAGCGGGAGGTGCAGATACGCAGTATTTT,CASSQLAGGADTQYF
TRBJ1-2,-,TRBV19,TRBD1,TGTGCCAGTACGAAACAGGGGGCTGATATACATGGCTACACCTTC,CASTKQGADIHGYTF
TRBJ2-7,-,TRBV9,-,TGTGCCAGCAGCGTCAAAGACTTCCACGAGCAGTACTTC,CASSVKDFHEQYF
TRBJ1-1,-,TRBV19,TRBD1,TGTGCCAGTAGTATAGGCAGGGGGCCCTCGATGGAAGCTTTCTTT,CASSIGRGPSMEAFF
TRBJ2-7,-,TRBV28,TRBD2,TGTGCCAGCAGTACTAGCGGGAGAGCGTACGAGCAGTACTTC,CASSTSGRAYEQYF
TRBJ2-1,once,TRBV9,-,TGTGCCAGCAGCAAAGAAGTAAGCGCAACCAATGAGCAGTTCTTC,CASSKEVSATNEQFF
TRBJ1-2,-,TRBV30,TRBD1,TGTGCCTGGCAAAGGGACAGCTATGGCTACACCTTC,CAWQRDSYGYTF
TRBJ2-3,-,TRBV15,TRBD2,TGTGCCACCAGCAGTGATAGCGGGGACACAGATACGCAGTATTTT,CATSSDSGDTDTQYF
TRBJ1-5,-,TRBV6-1,-,TGTGCCAGCAGACAGGGTGTTGTATACAATCAGCCCCAGCATTTT,CASRQGVVYNQPQHF
TRBJ1-5,-,TRBV19,TRBD1,TGTGCCAGTAGTGCGGACAGGGCCGTCCAGCCCCAGCATTTT,CASSADRAVQPQHF
TRBJ1-1,-,TRBV9,-,TGTGCCAGCAGCGTCTCTTTGAACACTGAAGCTTTCTTT,CASSVSLNTEAFF
TRBJ1-1,-,TRBV11-2,-,TGTGCCAGCAGCCCAGGGCTGGCGGGGGTGACTGAAGCTTTCTTT,CASSPGLAGVTEAFF
TRBJ2-1,-,TRBV2,-,TGTGCCAGCAGCAGGAACTCCTACAATGAGCAGTTCTTC,CASSRNSYNEQFF
TRBJ1-1,once,TRBV30,-,TGTGCCCGTCATCCACAGGGGAACACTGAAGCTTTCTTT,CARHPQGNTEAFF
TRBJ2-3,-,TRBV19,TRBD2,TGTGCCAGTACCCTACTAGCGGAGGTGGATACGCAGTATTTT,CASTLLAEVDTQYF
TRBJ2-7,-,TRBV18,TRBD1,TGTGCCAGCTCACAAGGGACAGCTTCCTACGAGCAGTACTTC,CASSQGTASYEQYF
TRBJ2-5,-,TRBV6-1,-,TGTGCCAGCAGTGAAAACAGCCAAGAGACCCAGTACTTC,CASSENSQETQYF
TRBJ2-3,-,TRBV19,TRBD1,TGTGCCACCCTAGAACAGGGGGCAACAGATACGCAGTATTTT,CATLEQGATDTQYF
TRBJ2-3,-,TRBV7-9,TRBD2,TGTGCCAGCAGCTCAGAGACTAGCGGGAGCTCCGTTGAAACAGATACGCAGTATTTT,CASSSETSGSSVETDTQYF
TRBJ1-1,-,TRBV7-2,-,TGTGCCAGCACCTTGGGAGGGCAACAACAAGAAGCTTTCTTT,CASTLGGQQQEAFF
TRBJ1-6,-,TRBV7-3,-,TGTGCCAGCAGCTTACAGGGGACGATTGGAGCTAATTCACCCCTCCACTTT,CASSLQGTIGANSPLHF
TRBJ2-7,-,TRBV30,TRBD1,TGTGCCTGGAGTCCGGGACAGGGGATCAGTCGGGGGTACTTC,CAWSPGQGISRGYF
TRBJ1-2,-,TRBV4-3,-,TGCGCCAGCAGCCAAGAGTTCCCGGCCGGGAACTATGGCTACACCTTC,CASSQEFPAGNYGYTF
TRBJ2-1,once,TRBV11-3,-,TGTGCCAGCAGCCGAATAGGACACTTGGTGGACAGAGAAGTGGATGAGCAGTTCTTC,CASSRIGHLVDREVDEQFF
TRBJ2-1,-,TRBV19,-,TGTGCCAGTAGTATGGGCCGTGGACAGTTGGTTGAGCAGTTCTTC,CASSMGRGQLVEQFF
TRBJ2-7,once,TRBV2,-,TGTGCCAGCAGTTTCGACAGGAGCTCCTACGAGCAGTACTTC,CASSFDRSSYEQYF
TRBJ1-5,once,TRBV21-1,-,TGTGCCAGCAGCAAAGCCCCTATCTGGGACTATAGCAATCAGCCCCAGCATTTT,CASSKAPIWDYSNQPQHF
TRBJ2-1,few,TRBV4-1,TRBD2,TGCGCCAGCAGCCAAGGGTCTAGCGGGAGGGATGAGCAGTTCTTC,CASSQGSSGRDEQFF
TRBJ2-7,-,TRBV29-1,TRBD1,TGCAGCGCAAGGGGACAGGGGGACTCCTACGAGCAGTACTTC,CSARGQGDSYEQYF
TRBJ2-7,-,TRBV5-1,TRBD2,TGCGCCAGCAGCTTAGAGCTAGCGGGAGGGGCGTCAGCCTACGAGCAGTACTTC,CASSLELAGGASAYEQYF
TRBJ2-6,-,TRBV5-1,-,TGCGCCAGCAGCTTCGTTCGAGGGATCGACTCTGGGGCCAACGTCCTGACTTTC,CASSFVRGIDSGANVLTF
TRBJ1-2,-,TRBV5-4,-,TGTGCCAGCAGCTTGGATGGGCCTGTGGGCTACACCTTC,CASSLDGPVGYTF
TRBJ2-5,few,TRBV6-5,TRBD2,TGTGCCAGCACCGAAGCGGGAGGGTCGAAGACCCAGTACTTC,CASTEAGGSKTQYF
TRBJ2-7,-,TRBV6-5,TRBD2,TGTGCCAGCAAACTATCTAGCGGGTACTACGAGCAGTACTTC,CASKLSSGYYEQYF
TRBJ2-3,-,TRBV5-1,TRBD2,TGCGCCAGCAGCTTTTCTAGCGGGAGATCCGTTGGCACAGATACGCAGTATTTT,CASSFSSGRSVGTDTQYF
TRBJ2-7,-,TRBV11-2,TRBD2,TGTGCCAGCAGCTTCGGGACTAGCGGTCCCTACGAGCAGTACTTC,CASSFGTSGPYEQYF